The next 26 T cell receptor beta chains were all read from a single sample in a study of T cell responses to AZD1222 COVID-19 vaccine. TCRdb keeps only in-frame clones here, not all; method: immunoSEQ multiplex PCR. The sample has 150,000 to 200,000 clones, about 88% seen once. The sample here was peripheral blood, taken 28 days after the second AZD1222 dose. All receptors come from an adult who received the AZD1222 COVID-19 vaccine.

The chain couples TRBV5-4 to TRBJ2-4; TRBD1 agrees at 8 bases. V lost 4 bases, J lost 1 base, and 16 bases stayed unmatched. The CDR3 has 19 residues. Germline-derived CDR1 and CDR2 are SGHNT and YYREEE (reference sequence). In DNA, the CDR3 is TGTGCCAGCAGCCCCGCCCGGGACAGGCCAATGGGGGCCAAAAACATTCAGTACTTC. Translated: CASSPARDRPMGAKNIQYF.

This clone was seen a few times. V is TRBV19 and J is TRBJ2-3; D is uncertain. The V and J ends lost 4 bases and 2 bases respectively, with 4 bases between them. CDR3 length: 12 amino acids. Germline assignment: CDR1 LNHDA and CDR2 SQIVND (reference sequence). DNA for the CDR3: TGTGCCAGTAGTACCAACACAGATACGCAGTATTTT. Protein product: CASSTNTDTQYF. The entire variable domain, with the rest obtained from reference TRBV19 and TRBJ2-3, is as follows: DGGITQSPKYLFRKEGQNVTLSCEQNLNHDAMYWYRQDPGQGLRLIYYSQIVNDFQKGDIAEGYSVSREKKESFPLTVTSAQKNPTAFYLCASSTNTDTQYFGPGTRLTVL.

The rearrangement links TRBV19 to TRBJ2-7; D ambiguous. The CDR3 runs to 11 residues. V lost 1 base to trimming and J lost 9 bases, with 7 bases between them. CDR1 and CDR2 (germline): LNHDA, SQIVND (reference sequence). The CDR3 protein is CASSIGQVQYF. CDR3 in DNA: TGTGCCAGTAGTATAGGACAAGTGCAGTACTTC.

V and J are TRBV19 and TRBJ1-2, with 8 nucleotides matching TRBD1. CDR3 length equals 16 residues. Looked up from germline, CDR1 is LNHDA and CDR2 is SQIVND (reference sequence). Trimming took 3 bases from V and 4 from J; bases not matched to a gene: 10. CDR3 in amino acids: CASSMASTGEGYGYTF. The CDR3 nucleotides read TGTGCCAGTAGTATGGCCTCGACAGGGGAAGGCTATGGCTACACCTTC.

This chain uses TRBV5-1 with TRBJ1-4; TRBD1 is a possible D gene (5 bases). CDR1 and CDR2 from the germline V gene are SGHRS and YFSETQ. Trimming removed 3 bases at V and 6 bases at J, with 15 bases between. This CDR3 spans 15 amino acids. CDR3 DNA: TGCGCCAGCAGCTACCAGGGATTTAAGGATGAAAAACTGTTTTTT. It specifies CASSYQGFKDEKLFF.

Only one count was recorded for this clone. Written as DNA, the CDR3 is TGTGCCAGCACCTCGGGACCGCCGCGTCGTGAAGCTTTCTTT. Translating gives CASTSGPPRREAFF. The V call is TRBV6-5, the J call TRBJ1-1, with a weak D call TRBD1 (5 bases). Germline lookup yields CDR1 MNHEY and CDR2 SVGAGI. CDR3 length: 14 residues. Trimming took 7 bases from V and 7 from J, leaving 19 bases between them.

The chain employs TRBV27 and TRBJ1-1; a weak D match, TRBD1 (5 bases). Germline loops: CDR1 MNHEY, CDR2 SMNVEV (reference sequence). This CDR3 is built from 14 residues. Trimming removed 11 bases at V and 3 bases at J, with 19 bases between. The CDR3 nucleotides are TGTGCCTCCTCCCTAGCAATGGGGGACACTGAAGCTTTCTTT. Encoded protein: CASSLAMGDTEAFF.

This chain joins TRBV19 and TRBJ2-7, with a tentative D call TRBD2 (6 bases). The V gene's germline CDR1 is LNHDA and CDR2 SQIVND (reference sequence). There are 15 residues in the CDR3. Trimming took off 3 bases at V and 1 base at J, with 13 bases between the two ends. CDR3 sequence reads: CASSIGWDWSYEQYF. In DNA, the CDR3 is TGTGCCAGTAGTATCGGTTGGGACTGGTCCTACGAGCAGTACTTC.

This sequence joins TRBV19 and TRBJ2-2; D not certain. Looked up from germline, CDR1 is LNHDA and CDR2 is SQIVND (reference sequence). The CDR3 is made up of 13 amino acids. Trimming removed 7 bases at V and 5 bases at J, with 11 bases between. Here the CDR3 reads CASNPAGTGELFF. DNA of the CDR3: TGTGCCAGTAATCCAGCTGGTACCGGGGAGCTGTTTTTT.

This rearrangement joins TRBV19 to TRBJ1-1, with a weak D call TRBD1 (5 bases). From germline, CDR1 is LNHDA and CDR2 SQIVND (reference sequence). Trimming cost V 2 bases and J 5 bases, with 9 bases left between them. The CDR3 extends over 13 amino acids. The CDR3 nucleotides read TGTGCCAGTAGTATATTGCAGGGAACTGAAGCTTTCTTT. Translated: CASSILQGTEAFF. The whole variable domain, remainder taken from reference TRBV19 and TRBJ1-1, is DGGITQSPKYLFRKEGQNVTLSCEQNLNHDAMYWYRQDPGQGLRLIYYSQIVNDFQKGDIAEGYSVSREKKESFPLTVTSAQKNPTAFYLCASSILQGTEAFFGQGTRLTVV.

CDR3 nucleotides: TGTGCCAGCAACGGACAGGGCACCTACGAGCAGTACTTC. Translated: CASNGQGTYEQYF. The rearrangement joins TRBV7-9 to TRBJ2-7, with 8 bases lining up with TRBD1. CDR1 SEHNR and CDR2 FQNEAQ come from the germline V gene (reference sequence). Germline trimming cut 7 bases from V and 2 bases from J; bases unmatched to any gene: 4. The CDR3 consists of 13 residues. The whole variable domain, filled in from reference TRBV7-9 and TRBJ2-7, reads DTGVSQNPRHKITKRGQNVTFRCDPISEHNRLYWYRQTLGQGPEFLTYFQNEAQLEKSRLLSDRFSAERPKGSFSTLEIQRTEQGDSAMYLCASNGQGTYEQYFGPGTRLTVT.

V is TRBV6-2 or TRBV6-3 and J is TRBJ2-3; D is uncertain. The CDR3 runs to 14 residues. Trimming cost V 2 bases and J 0 bases, with 6 bases left between them. CDR1 is MNHEY, CDR2 SVGEGT, per germline. This CDR3 is CASSYVDSTDTQYF. The CDR3, as DNA: TGTGCCAGCAGTTACGTTGACAGCACAGATACGCAGTATTTT.

The sample holds one count of this clone. The rearrangement joins TRBV12-3 or TRBV12-4 to TRBJ2-7; the D call may be TRBD1 or TRBD2 (5 bases each). The germline V and J ends were trimmed by 10 bases and 6 bases, with 16 bases remaining between them. The CDR3 runs 12 residues. The CDR3 nucleotides are TGTGCCACCCGACGGGGCGCGGGCGAGCAGTACTTC. Translation gives CATRRGAGEQYF.

V usage is TRBV5-1 and J usage is TRBJ1-4, with a tentative D call TRBD1 (5 bases). CDR3 length: 15 residues. V was trimmed by 0 bases and J by 5 bases, leaving 11 bases between them. Germline lookup yields CDR1 SGHRS and CDR2 YFSETQ. The CDR3 region has the DNA TGCGCCAGCAGCTTGGGGACAAAGTCCAATGAAAAACTGTTTTTT. As protein: CASSLGTKSNEKLFF.

V is TRBV30 and J is TRBJ2-1; D gene ambiguous. CDR1 and CDR2 from the germline V gene are GTSNPN and SVGIG (reference sequence). The CDR3 has 13 residues. V dropped 3 bases and J dropped 7 bases, with 13 bases sitting between them. The CDR3 DNA reads as TGTGCCTGGAGGGGTGGGGAAAAGAATGAGCAGTTCTTC. The encoded protein is CAWRGGEKNEQFF.

This clone has a single count. V and J are TRBV11-2 and TRBJ2-1; 10 bases are shared with TRBD2. Germline V lookup: CDR1 SGHAT, CDR2 FQNNGV. The CDR3 consists of 15 residues. Losses at the gene ends were 3 bases for V and 8 bases for J; bases not matched to a gene: 7. CDR3 sequence reads: CASSLRAGGLDEQFF. CDR3 DNA: TGTGCCAGCAGCTTGAGAGCGGGAGGGCTCGATGAGCAGTTCTTC.

The chain links TRBV10-3 to TRBJ2-5; D gene uncertain. Germline V lookup: CDR1 ENHRY, CDR2 SYGVKD. The CDR3 extends over 13 amino acids. The germline V and J ends were trimmed by 2 bases and 9 bases, with 13 bases remaining between them. The CDR3 coding sequence is TGTGCCATCAGTGAGGCTAGAGATGGAGCCCAGTACTTC. Amino acids: CAISEARDGAQYF.

The rearrangement links TRBV9 to TRBJ2-6; 10 nucleotides align to TRBD1. Germline V gene lookup returns CDR1 SGDLS and CDR2 YYNGEE. V dropped 3 bases and J dropped 0; count of bases not matched to a gene: 6. The CDR3 spans 18 residues. CDR3 coding DNA: TGTGCCAGCAGCGGAGGGACAGGGGTCTCCTCTGGGGCCAACGTCCTGACTTTC. Protein product: CASSGGTGVSSGANVLTF.

This clone was found a few times. The chain is built from TRBV11-2 and TRBJ2-7, with TRBD1 matching over 7 bases. The CDR3 has 13 residues. The J segment lost 4 bases and the V segment lost 3 bases, leaving 3 bases of the junction unmatched. CDR1 is SGHAT, CDR2 FQNNGV, per germline. Here the CDR3 DNA reads TGTGCCAGCAGCTTTGACAGGGAGTACGAGCAGTACTTC. Its protein is CASSFDREYEQYF.

The chain combines TRBV5-1 with TRBJ2-3, with D possibly matching TRBD2 (5 bases). CDR1 is SGHRS and CDR2 is YFSETQ in the germline V gene. Between the trimmed V and J ends, which lost 6 bases and 5 bases, there was a span of 10 bases. The CDR3 loop spans 12 amino acids. The CDR3 DNA sequence: TGCGCCAGCAACTCCGAGGGAGATACGCAGTATTTT. Translating it yields CASNSEGDTQYF.

The chain carries TRBV4-2 and TRBJ2-7, with D maybe TRBD1 (5 bases). V lost 4 bases to trimming and J lost 5 bases, with 12 bases between them. This CDR3 comprises 13 residues. CDR1 LGHNA and CDR2 YNFKEQ come from the germline V gene. The CDR3 spells CASSRPGPDEQYF. For the CDR3, the DNA is TGTGCCAGCAGCCGTCCAGGGCCGGACGAGCAGTACTTC.

The table lists this clone with a few counts. This chain joins TRBV4-1 and TRBJ2-7, with 14 nucleotides matching TRBD2. From germline, CDR1 is MGHRA and CDR2 YSYEKL. The CDR3 totals 18 residues. Germline trimming cut 1 base from V and 4 bases from J; bases unmatched to any gene: 9. The DNA of the CDR3 is TGCGCCAGCAGCCAAGGGGGACTAGCGGGAGACGGTGTATACGAGCAGTACTTC. This translates into CASSQGGLAGDGVYEQYF.

This clone was found once. This chain joins TRBV28 and TRBJ1-5; 10 bases are shared with TRBD1. The CDR3 is 15 amino acids. Germline CDR1 MDHEN, CDR2 SYDVKM. Unmatched junction bases numbered 5, after V lost 4 bases and J lost 5 bases. Written as DNA, the CDR3 is TGTGCCAGCAGTTCCGACAGGGGGCCCTATCAGCCCCAGCATTTT. Residues: CASSSDRGPYQPQHF. Full variable domain (remainder filled in from reference TRBV28 and TRBJ1-5): DVKVTQSSRYLVKRTGEKVFLECVQDMDHENMFWYRQDPGLGLRLIYFSYDVKMKEKGDIPEGYSVSREKKERFSLILESASTNQTSMYLCASSSDRGPYQPQHFGDGTRLSIL.

This clone was observed a single time. The chain links TRBV27 to TRBJ2-1; weak D call: TRBD2 (7 bases). There are 12 residues in the CDR3. The V gene's germline CDR1 is MNHEY and CDR2 SMNVEV (reference sequence). V gave up 5 bases and J gave up 10 bases, with 12 bases separating them. The CDR3 DNA reads TGTGCCAGCAGTACCCGGGGGGCCGAGCAGTTCTTC. Translated, it gives CASSTRGAEQFF.

CDR3 in amino acids: CASSPKTGNTEAFF. The CDR3 DNA sequence: TGCGCCAGCAGCCCGAAGACAGGTAACACTGAAGCTTTCTTT. The rearrangement joins TRBV5-1 to TRBJ1-1, with D possibly TRBD1 on 6 matching bases. The V gene's germline CDR1 is SGHRS and CDR2 YFSETQ. The V end lost 4 bases, the J end lost 2 bases, and 12 bases lay between the germline ends. This CDR3 region has 14 residues.

This chain links TRBV6-1 with TRBJ1-2; possibly TRBD1 for D (5 bases). The CDR3 has 14 residues. V shed 1 base and J shed 4 bases, with 10 bases lying between them. Looked up from germline, CDR1 is MNHNS and CDR2 is SASEGT. CDR3 in amino acids: CASSEGTGPYGYTF. For the CDR3, the DNA is TGTGCCAGCAGTGAAGGTACAGGTCCCTATGGCTACACCTTC.